The sequence of this T cell receptor beta chain was determined in a study of cytomegalovirus exposure and HLA in healthy donors. Study observations and caveats: For most TCR sequences rarity was the rule, although some public TCRs occurred in many donors. As was reported, the HLA-A and HLA-B alleles of most subjects were accurately predicted from TCR beta sequences.

This CDR3 is 14 amino acids long. Germline V gene lookup returns CDR1 WNHNN and CDR2 SYGVQD (reference sequence). The V segment lost 8 bases and the J segment 4 bases; nucleotides outside the gene matches: 7. Of note for this clone: The antigen remains undetermined.

The PCR contained 60 Vbeta and 13 Jbeta primers. How the authors handled the data: Later work found 65 million to 85 million unique TCR beta chains, with roughly 11 million shared. The assay was immunoSEQ multiplex PCR, and TCRdb's table has in-frame clones only and misses some. The DNA was the basis for D and trimming; V, J and clone size are from that table. This table holds nearly 300,000 clones, 86% found once. Sample: PBMCs. The receptor was isolated from a man aged 40-50 years in good health and CMV-seropositive. This chain connects TRBV10-1 to TRBJ2-7; 11 bases are a match to TRBD2. CDR3 sequence: CASGGTSGYYEQYF. In nucleotides, the CDR3 is TGCGCCAGCGGGGGGACTAGCGGATATTACGAGCAGTACTTC.